The 21 T cell receptor beta chains below all came from one sample that was sequenced in a study of shared clonotypes between healthy human individuals. Method: immunoSEQ multiplex PCR; TCRdb's copy keeps in-frame clones and lacks some. The sample carries around 430,000 clones, about 85% recorded once. The sequenced sample consisted of PBMCs. These receptors all stem from a woman between 35 and 50 years old in good health. Some clones in this sample may be carry-over from other donors' samples.

In this sample, this clone turned up a few times. V and J are TRBV15 and TRBJ2-5, with 10 bases identical to TRBD2. This CDR3 region has 18 residues. Germline CDR1 reads LNHNV; CDR2 reads YYDKDF (reference sequence). V shed 0 bases and J 5 bases; nucleotides not matched to a gene: 12. CDR3 DNA sequence: TGTGCCACCAGCAGAGATTCGGCTAGCGGGAGTCGGCGGGAGACCCAGTACTTC. This encodes CATSRDSASGSRRETQYF.

This clone was counted at least ten times. V is TRBV6-6 and J is TRBJ2-4; 13 bases align to TRBD2. This CDR3 has 15 amino acids. The germline V gene encodes CDR1 MNHNY and CDR2 SVGAGI (reference sequence). Trimming removed 6 bases from V and 8 bases from J; junction bases left unmatched: 7. The CDR3 spells CASRRGLAGDDIQYF. The CDR3 DNA reads as TGTGCCAGCAGGAGAGGACTAGCGGGAGATGACATTCAGTACTTC.

This chain connects TRBV4-1 to TRBJ2-7, with 7 nucleotides matching TRBD2. Looked up from germline, CDR1 is MGHRA and CDR2 is YSYEKL. The CDR3 spans 17 residues. V lost 3 bases to trimming and J lost 5 bases; unmatched junction nucleotides: 16. The DNA for the CDR3 is TGCGCCAGCAGCCAGGGCCTACGGGGCGGGAGCGGGGACGAGCAGTACTTC. Protein: CASSQGLRGGSGDEQYF.

This chain joins TRBV7-2 and TRBJ2-3, with 11 nucleotides matching TRBD2. In germline, CDR1 is SGHTA, CDR2 FQGNSA. This CDR3 has 18 amino acids. The J segment lost 2 bases and the V segment lost 2 bases, leaving 9 bases of the junction unmatched. The CDR3 bases are TGTGCCAGCAGCTTAAAGGTCGGGACTAGCGGTTACACAGATACGCAGTATTTT. This sequence encodes CASSLKVGTSGYTDTQYF.

The chain combines TRBV7-2 with TRBJ2-1; no clear D. The CDR3 has 15 amino acids. The germline V and J ends were trimmed by 3 bases and 1 base, with 10 bases remaining between them. Germline V gene lookup returns CDR1 SGHTA and CDR2 FQGNSA. The CDR3 reads CASSLSSVSYNEQFF. The CDR3 DNA sequence: TGTGCCAGCAGCTTGTCCTCGGTTTCCTACAATGAGCAGTTCTTC.

A word on this clone: The sample holds other DNA sequences that translate to the same CDR3. The chain employs TRBV7-2 and TRBJ2-3, with D possibly matching TRBD2 (5 bases). Germline CDR1 reads SGHTA; CDR2 reads FQGNSA. Between the trimmed V and J ends, which lost 0 bases and 2 bases, there was a span of 6 bases. This CDR3 contains 14 residues. CDR3 region: CASSLASVTDTQYF. In nucleotides, the CDR3 is TGTGCCAGCAGCTTAGCTAGCGTCACAGATACGCAGTATTTT.

The table lists this clone with a few counts. The rearrangement links TRBV23-1 to TRBJ2-7; D possibly corresponds to TRBD1 (6 bases). TRBV23-1 counts as an open reading frame of uncertain function. Trimming stripped 9 bases from V and 1 base from J, with 10 bases between. The CDR3 extends over 12 amino acids. In DNA form, the CDR3 reads TGCGCCAGTAGACAGGAGTCCTACGAGCAGTACTTC. The encoded protein is CASRQESYEQYF.

This clone was recorded only once. The gene calls are TRBV29-1 and TRBJ2-1; D perhaps matches TRBD2 (6 bases). The CDR3 is 13 amino acids. V was clipped by 7 bases and J by 0 bases, with 10 bases between them. The germline gives CDR1 SQVTM, CDR2 ANQGSEA. The CDR3 is CSGRESSYNEQFF. The CDR3, as DNA: TGCAGCGGTCGGGAGAGCTCCTACAATGAGCAGTTCTTC.

The chain uses TRBV18 and TRBJ2-3; D remains ambiguous. Between the trimmed V and J ends, which lost 6 bases and 4 bases, there was a span of 17 bases. The CDR3 has 15 amino acids. The germline CDR1 and CDR2 sequences are KGHSH and LQKENI. CDR3 sequence: CASSTTQLQADTQYF. For the CDR3, the DNA is TGTGCCAGCTCGACCACTCAGCTGCAGGCAGATACGCAGTATTTT.

This chain uses TRBV10-3 with TRBJ1-6, with D uncertain. This CDR3 has 13 amino acids. Trimming removed 7 bases at V and 3 bases at J, with 7 bases between. The germline gives CDR1 ENHRY, CDR2 SYGVKD. The CDR3 DNA is TGTGCCATCAAGGTCGACTATAATTCACCCCTCCACTTT. It is translated as CAIKVDYNSPLHF.

The CDR3 DNA follows: TGTGCCTGGAGTCCAGGGGGCGATCAGCCCCAGCATTTT. Protein sequence: CAWSPGGDQPQHF. The chain recombines TRBV30 with TRBJ1-5, with 8 nucleotides matching TRBD1. V trimming: 2 bases; J trimming: 5 bases; junction bases outside the gene matches: 2. The CDR3 consists of 13 residues. Germline lookup yields CDR1 GTSNPN and CDR2 SVGIG (reference sequence).

The V and J genes are TRBV18 and TRBJ1-2; 7 bases align to TRBD1. The V gene end was trimmed by 3 bases and the J gene end by 6 bases; junction bases not matched to a gene: 13. CDR3 length: 16 amino acids. CDR1 and CDR2 (germline): KGHSH, LQKENI. Here the CDR3 reads CASSPNSETGSHGYTF. The CDR3 DNA reads as TGTGCCAGCTCACCCAACAGCGAGACAGGGAGTCATGGCTACACCTTC. Using reference TRBV18 and TRBJ1-2 for the parts outside the CDR3, the full variable domain is NAGVMQNPRHLVRRRGQEARLRCSPMKGHSHVYWYRQLPEEGLKFMVYLQKENIIDESGMPKERFSAEFPKEGPSILRIQQVVRGDSAAYFCASSPNSETGSHGYTFGSGTRLTVV.

Concerning this clone: This same CDR3 is encoded by further DNA sequences in the sample. The V and J genes are TRBV18 and TRBJ1-1, with D possibly TRBD1 on 6 matching bases. Looked up from germline, CDR1 is KGHSH and CDR2 is LQKENI. The CDR3 contains 14 residues. V lost 3 bases and J lost 0, with 8 bases in between. Here the CDR3 reads CASSPAGVNTEAFF. CDR3 nucleotides: TGTGCCAGCTCACCGGCAGGGGTGAACACTGAAGCTTTCTTT. The variable domain in full, with the rest retrieved from reference TRBV18 and TRBJ1-1, is NAGVMQNPRHLVRRRGQEARLRCSPMKGHSHVYWYRQLPEEGLKFMVYLQKENIIDESGMPKERFSAEFPKEGPSILRIQQVVRGDSAAYFCASSPAGVNTEAFFGQGTRLTVV.

V and J are TRBV30 and TRBJ1-2, with unresolved D. Deletions cut 1 base from V and 6 bases from J, with 6 bases between. Germline CDR1 and CDR2: GTSNPN and SVGIG (reference sequence). The CDR3 runs 11 residues. CDR3 nucleotides: TGTGCCTGGAGTGACCCCCATGGCTACACCTTC. Translation: CAWSDPHGYTF.

The CDR3 nucleotides are TGTGCCACCAGCAGAGATAATCCGGGACAGGGAAGGTCCCAGTACTTC. Translation: CATSRDNPGQGRSQYF. The chain carries TRBV15 and TRBJ2-5; TRBD1 matches 9 bases. The V and J ends lost 0 bases and 9 bases, in that order; junction bases with no gene match: 11. Germline-derived CDR1 and CDR2 are LNHNV and YYDKDF (reference sequence). The length of the CDR3 is 16 residues.

The chain has TRBV15 and TRBJ1-2, with a tentative D call TRBD1 (6 bases). CDR3 length: 15 amino acids. Germline CDR1 and CDR2: LNHNV and YYDKDF (reference sequence). V gave up 1 base and J gave up 7 bases, with 16 bases separating them. The CDR3 coding sequence is TGTGCCACCAGCAGAGTTCCGGGGGCGATGGGTGGCTACACCTTC. Translating gives CATSRVPGAMGGYTF.

This chain links TRBV2 with TRBJ2-7, with a tentative D call TRBD2 (6 bases). V lost 10 bases, J lost 5 bases, and 18 bases lay in between. Germline lookup yields CDR1 SNHLY and CDR2 FYNNEI. The CDR3 covers 13 residues. This chain's CDR3 is CATLAEIGHEQYF. The CDR3 bases are TGTGCCACCTTAGCGGAAATAGGCCACGAGCAGTACTTC. The complete variable domain, with remaining parts taken from reference TRBV2 and TRBJ2-7, reads EPEVTQTPSHQVTQMGQEVILRCVPISNHLYFYWYRQILGQKVEFLVSFYNNEISEKSEIFDDQFSVERPDGSNFTLKIRSTKLEDSAMYFCATLAEIGHEQYFGPGTRLTVT.

The chain couples TRBV28 to TRBJ2-7; TRBD1 is a possible D gene (6 bases). With 3 bases removed from V and 2 bases from J, the gap between germline ends came to 26 bases. The CDR3 is 19 amino acids. Germline V gene data show CDR1 as MDHEN and CDR2 as SYDVKM. CDR3: CASSFKVVRRNRETYEQYF. CDR3 nucleotide sequence: TGTGCCAGCAGTTTTAAGGTAGTTAGGCGGAACAGGGAAACCTACGAGCAGTACTTC.

This clone was observed a single time. The chain couples TRBV23-1 to TRBJ2-2; 10 bases agree with TRBD2. TRBV23-1 is known as an ORF, though its function is uncertain. The trim removed 2 bases at V and 3 bases at J, leaving 6 bases unmatched. This CDR3 contains 17 residues. The CDR3 protein is CASSQLLAGVDTGELFF. The CDR3 DNA reads TGCGCCAGCAGTCAACTCCTAGCGGGAGTGGACACCGGGGAGCTGTTTTTT.

This clone was picked up a small number of times. V is TRBV6-1 and J is TRBJ2-7, with TRBD1 as a possible D gene (5 bases). V lost 3 bases to trimming and J lost 4 bases, with 7 bases between them. The CDR3 totals 12 residues. CDR1 and CDR2 from the germline V gene are MNHNS and SASEGT. Here the CDR3 reads CASSDQGYEQYF. Here the CDR3 DNA reads TGTGCCAGCAGTGATCAGGGATACGAGCAGTACTTC.

This clone appeared a single time. The chain recombines TRBV18 with TRBJ2-3; weak D call: TRBD2 (6 bases). CDR1 is KGHSH, CDR2 LQKENI, per germline. The CDR3 extends over 13 amino acids. V dropped 4 bases and J dropped 2 bases, with 7 bases sitting between them. CDR3 region: CASSRDFTDTQYF. The CDR3 region has the DNA TGTGCCAGCTCACGGGACTTCACAGATACGCAGTATTTT.